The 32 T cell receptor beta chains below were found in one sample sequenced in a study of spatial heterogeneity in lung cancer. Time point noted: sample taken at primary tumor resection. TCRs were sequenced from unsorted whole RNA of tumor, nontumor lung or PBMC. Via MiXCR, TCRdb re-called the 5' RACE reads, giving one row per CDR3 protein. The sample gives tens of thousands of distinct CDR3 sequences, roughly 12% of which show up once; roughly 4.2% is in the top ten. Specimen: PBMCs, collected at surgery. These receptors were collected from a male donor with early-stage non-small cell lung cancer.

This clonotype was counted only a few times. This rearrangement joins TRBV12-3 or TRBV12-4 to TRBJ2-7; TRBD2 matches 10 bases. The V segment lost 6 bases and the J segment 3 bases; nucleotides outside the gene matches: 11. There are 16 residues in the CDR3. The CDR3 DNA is TGTGCCAGCAGCCTCCCTAGCGGGAGAGGGATCTACGAGCAGTACTTC. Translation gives CASSLPSGRGIYEQYF.

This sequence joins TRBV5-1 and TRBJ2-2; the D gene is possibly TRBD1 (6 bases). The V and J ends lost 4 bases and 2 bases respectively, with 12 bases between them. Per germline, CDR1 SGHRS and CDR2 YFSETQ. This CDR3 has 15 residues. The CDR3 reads CASSPRGRNTGELFF. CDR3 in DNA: TGCGCCAGCAGCCCCAGGGGCAGAAACACCGGGGAGCTGTTTTTT. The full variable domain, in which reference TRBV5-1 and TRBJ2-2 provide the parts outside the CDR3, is KAGVTQTPRYLIKTRGQQVTLSCSPISGHRSVSWYQQTPGQGLQFLFEYFSETQRNKGNFPGRFSGRQFSNSRSEMNVSTLELGDSALYLCASSPRGRNTGELFFGEGSRLTVL.

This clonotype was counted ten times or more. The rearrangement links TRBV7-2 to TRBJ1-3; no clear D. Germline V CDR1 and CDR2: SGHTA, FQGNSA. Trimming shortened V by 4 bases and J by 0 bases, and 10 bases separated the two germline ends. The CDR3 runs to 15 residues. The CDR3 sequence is CASSSSVLSGNTIYF. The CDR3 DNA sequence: TGTGCCAGCAGCTCTTCAGTCCTCTCTGGAAACACCATATATTTT.

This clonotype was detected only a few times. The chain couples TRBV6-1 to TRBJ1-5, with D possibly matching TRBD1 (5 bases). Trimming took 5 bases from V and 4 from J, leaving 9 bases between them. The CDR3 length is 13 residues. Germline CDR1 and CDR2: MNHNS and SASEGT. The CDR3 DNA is TGTGCCAGCAGTCCGGGGGAGAATCAGCCCCAGCATTTT. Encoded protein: CASSPGENQPQHF.

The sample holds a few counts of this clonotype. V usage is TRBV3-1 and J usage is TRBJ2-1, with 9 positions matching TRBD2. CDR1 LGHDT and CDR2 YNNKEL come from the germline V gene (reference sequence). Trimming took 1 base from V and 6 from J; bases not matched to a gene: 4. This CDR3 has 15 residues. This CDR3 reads CASSQGLAGLNEQFF. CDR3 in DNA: TGTGCCAGCAGCCAAGGGCTAGCGGGACTCAATGAGCAGTTCTTC.

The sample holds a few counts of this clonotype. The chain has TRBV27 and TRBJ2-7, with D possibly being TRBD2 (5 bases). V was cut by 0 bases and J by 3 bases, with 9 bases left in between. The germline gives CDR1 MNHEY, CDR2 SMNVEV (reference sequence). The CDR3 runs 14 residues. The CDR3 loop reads CASSLSDGGYEQYF. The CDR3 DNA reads TGTGCCAGCAGTTTATCGGACGGAGGCTACGAGCAGTACTTC.

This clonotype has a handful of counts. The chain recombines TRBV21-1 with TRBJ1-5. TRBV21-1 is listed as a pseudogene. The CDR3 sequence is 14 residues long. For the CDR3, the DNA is TGTGCCAGCAGCCCTCGACTCAACCAGGAGCCCCAGCATTTT. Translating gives CASSPRLNQEPQHF.

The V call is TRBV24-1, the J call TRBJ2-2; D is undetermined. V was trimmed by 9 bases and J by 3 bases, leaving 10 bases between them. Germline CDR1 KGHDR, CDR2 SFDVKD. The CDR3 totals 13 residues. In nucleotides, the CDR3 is TGTGCCACCGCTAGTCAGTACACCGGGGAGCTGTTTTTT. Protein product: CATASQYTGELFF.

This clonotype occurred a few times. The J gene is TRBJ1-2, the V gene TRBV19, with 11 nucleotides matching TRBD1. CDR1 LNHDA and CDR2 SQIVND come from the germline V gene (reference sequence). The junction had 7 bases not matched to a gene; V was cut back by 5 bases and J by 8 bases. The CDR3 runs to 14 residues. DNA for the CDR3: TGTGCCAGTAGTCCCGGACAGGGGGCTGAAGGCTACACCTTC. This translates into CASSPGQGAEGYTF.

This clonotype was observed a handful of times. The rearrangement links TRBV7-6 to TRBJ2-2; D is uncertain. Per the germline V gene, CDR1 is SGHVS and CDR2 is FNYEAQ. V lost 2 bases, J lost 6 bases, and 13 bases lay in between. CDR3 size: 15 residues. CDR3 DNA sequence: TGTGCCAGCAGCTTAAACTCTCTGAGCGCCGGGGAGCTGTTTTTT. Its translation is CASSLNSLSAGELFF.

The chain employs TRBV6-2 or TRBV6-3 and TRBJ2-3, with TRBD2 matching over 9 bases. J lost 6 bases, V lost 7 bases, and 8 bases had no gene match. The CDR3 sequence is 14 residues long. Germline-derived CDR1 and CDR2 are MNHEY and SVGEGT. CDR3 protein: CASTPAGGVDTQYF. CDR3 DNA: TGTGCCAGCACTCCAGCGGGAGGAGTGGATACGCAGTATTTT.

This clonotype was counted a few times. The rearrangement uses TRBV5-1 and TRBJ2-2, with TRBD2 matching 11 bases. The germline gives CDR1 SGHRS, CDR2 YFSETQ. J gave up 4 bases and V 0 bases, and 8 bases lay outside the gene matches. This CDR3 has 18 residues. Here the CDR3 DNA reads TGCGCCAGCAGCTTGGATAGCGGGAGGGCCGAATTCACCGGGGAGCTGTTTTTT. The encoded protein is CASSLDSGRAEFTGELFF.

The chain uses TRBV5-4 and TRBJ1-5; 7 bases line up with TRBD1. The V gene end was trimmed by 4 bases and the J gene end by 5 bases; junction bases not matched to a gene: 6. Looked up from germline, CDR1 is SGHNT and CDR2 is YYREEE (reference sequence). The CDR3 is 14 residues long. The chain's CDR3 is CASSQAGGHQPQHF. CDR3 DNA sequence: TGTGCCAGCAGCCAAGCAGGGGGGCATCAGCCCCAGCATTTT.

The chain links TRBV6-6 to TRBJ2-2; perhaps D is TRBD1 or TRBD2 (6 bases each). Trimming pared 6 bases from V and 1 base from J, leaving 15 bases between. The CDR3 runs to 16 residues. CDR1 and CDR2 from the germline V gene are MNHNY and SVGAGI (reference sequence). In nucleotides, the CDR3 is TGTGCCAGCAGCCTCCTGGGGGGCGAGAACACCGGGGAGCTGTTTTTT. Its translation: CASSLLGGENTGELFF.

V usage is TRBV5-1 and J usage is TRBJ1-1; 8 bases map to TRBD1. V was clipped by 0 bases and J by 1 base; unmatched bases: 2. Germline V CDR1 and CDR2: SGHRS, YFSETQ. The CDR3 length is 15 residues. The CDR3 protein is CASSLEGTGNTEAFF. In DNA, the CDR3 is TGCGCCAGCAGCTTGGAGGGGACAGGGAACACTGAAGCTTTCTTT.

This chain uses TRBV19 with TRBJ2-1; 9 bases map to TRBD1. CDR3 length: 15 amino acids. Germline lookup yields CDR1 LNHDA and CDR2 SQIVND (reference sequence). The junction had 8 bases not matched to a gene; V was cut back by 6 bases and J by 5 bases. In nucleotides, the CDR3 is TGTGCCAGTAGACAGGGGGCCGCTCCTAACAATGAGCAGTTCTTC. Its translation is CASRQGAAPNNEQFF.

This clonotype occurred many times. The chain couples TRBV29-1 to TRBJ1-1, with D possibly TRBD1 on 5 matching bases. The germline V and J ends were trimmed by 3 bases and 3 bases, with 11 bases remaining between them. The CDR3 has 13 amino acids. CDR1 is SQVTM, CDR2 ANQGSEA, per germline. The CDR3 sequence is CSVEVTGDTEAFF. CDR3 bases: TGCAGCGTTGAGGTCACGGGGGACACTGAAGCTTTCTTT.

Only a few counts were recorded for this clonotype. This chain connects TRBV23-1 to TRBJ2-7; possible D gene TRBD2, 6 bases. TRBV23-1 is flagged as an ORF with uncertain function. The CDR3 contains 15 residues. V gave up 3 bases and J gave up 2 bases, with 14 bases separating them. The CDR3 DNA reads TGCGCCAGCAGTCATCCACGCGGGGAAACCTACGAGCAGTACTTC. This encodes CASSHPRGETYEQYF.

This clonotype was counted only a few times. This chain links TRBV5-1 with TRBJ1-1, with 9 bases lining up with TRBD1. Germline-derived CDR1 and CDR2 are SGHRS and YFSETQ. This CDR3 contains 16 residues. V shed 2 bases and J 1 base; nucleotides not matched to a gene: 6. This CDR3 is CASSFSPGQGNTEAFF. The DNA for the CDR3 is TGCGCCAGCAGCTTTTCACCGGGACAGGGGAACACTGAAGCTTTCTTT.

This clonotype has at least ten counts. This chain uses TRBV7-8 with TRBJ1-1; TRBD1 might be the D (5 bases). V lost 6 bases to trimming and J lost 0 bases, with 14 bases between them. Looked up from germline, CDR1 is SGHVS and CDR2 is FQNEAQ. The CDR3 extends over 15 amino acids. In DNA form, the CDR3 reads TGTGCCAGCAGTTCAAGCCGGGGGATGAACACTGAAGCTTTCTTT. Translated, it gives CASSSSRGMNTEAFF.

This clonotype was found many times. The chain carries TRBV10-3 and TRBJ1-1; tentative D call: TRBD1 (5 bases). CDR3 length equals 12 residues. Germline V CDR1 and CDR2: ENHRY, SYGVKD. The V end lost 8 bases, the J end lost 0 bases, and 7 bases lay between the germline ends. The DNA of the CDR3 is TGTGCCATCGGGGGGGTGAACACTGAAGCTTTCTTT. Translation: CAIGGVNTEAFF.

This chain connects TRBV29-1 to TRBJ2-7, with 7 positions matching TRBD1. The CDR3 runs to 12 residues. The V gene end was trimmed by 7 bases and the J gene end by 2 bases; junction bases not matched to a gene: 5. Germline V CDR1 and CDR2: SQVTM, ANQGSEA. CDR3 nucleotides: TGCAGCGCGGGACAGACTACCTACGAGCAGTACTTC. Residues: CSAGQTTYEQYF.

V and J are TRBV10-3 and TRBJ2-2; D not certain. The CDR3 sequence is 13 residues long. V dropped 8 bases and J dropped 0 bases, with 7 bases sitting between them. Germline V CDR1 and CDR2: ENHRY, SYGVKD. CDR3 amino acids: CAIQDPNTGELFF. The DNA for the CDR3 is TGTGCCATCCAGGACCCGAACACCGGGGAGCTGTTTTTT.

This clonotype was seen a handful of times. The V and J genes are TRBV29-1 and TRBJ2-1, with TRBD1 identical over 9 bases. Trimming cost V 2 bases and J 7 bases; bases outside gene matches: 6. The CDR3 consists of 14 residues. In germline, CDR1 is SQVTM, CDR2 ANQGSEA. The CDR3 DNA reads TGCAGCGTTGAACTTCCGACAGGGGGAAATGAGCAGTTCTTC. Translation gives CSVELPTGGNEQFF.

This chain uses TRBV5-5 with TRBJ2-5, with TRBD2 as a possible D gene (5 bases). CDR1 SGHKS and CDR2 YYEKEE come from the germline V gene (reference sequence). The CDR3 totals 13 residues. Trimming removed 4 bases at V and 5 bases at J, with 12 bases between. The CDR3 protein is CASSRRQVETQYF. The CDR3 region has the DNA TGTGCCAGCAGCCGGAGGCAGGTGGAGACCCAGTACTTC.

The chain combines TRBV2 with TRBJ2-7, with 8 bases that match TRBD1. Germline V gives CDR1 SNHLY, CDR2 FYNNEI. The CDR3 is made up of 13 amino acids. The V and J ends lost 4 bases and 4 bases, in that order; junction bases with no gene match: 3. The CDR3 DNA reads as TGTGCCAGCAGTGGGACAGGGTCTTACGAGCAGTACTTC. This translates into CASSGTGSYEQYF.

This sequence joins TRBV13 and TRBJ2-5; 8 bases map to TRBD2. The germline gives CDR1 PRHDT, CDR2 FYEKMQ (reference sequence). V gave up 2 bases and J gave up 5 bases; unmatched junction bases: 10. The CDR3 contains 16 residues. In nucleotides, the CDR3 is TGTGCCAGCAGCTTACAAACGGGAGGGCCTAAGGAGACCCAGTACTTC. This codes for CASSLQTGGPKETQYF.

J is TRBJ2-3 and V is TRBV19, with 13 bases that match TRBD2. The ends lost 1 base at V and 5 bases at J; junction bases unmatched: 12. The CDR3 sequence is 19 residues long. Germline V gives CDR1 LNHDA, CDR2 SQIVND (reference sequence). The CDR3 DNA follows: TGTGCCAGTAGTATAGGGCCCCACGGACTAGCGGGGGCGGGAGATACGCAGTATTTT. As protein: CASSIGPHGLAGAGDTQYF.

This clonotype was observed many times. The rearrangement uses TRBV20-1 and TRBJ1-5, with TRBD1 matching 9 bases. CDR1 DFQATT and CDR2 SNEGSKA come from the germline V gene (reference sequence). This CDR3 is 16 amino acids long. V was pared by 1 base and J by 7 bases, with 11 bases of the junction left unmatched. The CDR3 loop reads CSARAPSGQGGQPQHF. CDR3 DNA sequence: TGCAGTGCTAGAGCCCCTTCGGGACAGGGAGGGCAGCCCCAGCATTTT.

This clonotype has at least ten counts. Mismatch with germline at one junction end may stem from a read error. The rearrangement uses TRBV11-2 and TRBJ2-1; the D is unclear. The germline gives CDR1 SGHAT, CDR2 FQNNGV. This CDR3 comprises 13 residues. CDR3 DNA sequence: TGTGCCAGCAGCGTAGAGGACTACAATGAGCAGTTCTTC. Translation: CASSVEDYNEQFF.

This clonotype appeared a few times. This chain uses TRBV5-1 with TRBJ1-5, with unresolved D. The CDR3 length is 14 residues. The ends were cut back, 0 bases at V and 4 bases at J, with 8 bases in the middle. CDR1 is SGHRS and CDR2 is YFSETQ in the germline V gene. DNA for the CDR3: TGCGCCAGCAGCTTGGAAGGGTTTAATCAGCCCCAGCATTTT. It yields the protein CASSLEGFNQPQHF.

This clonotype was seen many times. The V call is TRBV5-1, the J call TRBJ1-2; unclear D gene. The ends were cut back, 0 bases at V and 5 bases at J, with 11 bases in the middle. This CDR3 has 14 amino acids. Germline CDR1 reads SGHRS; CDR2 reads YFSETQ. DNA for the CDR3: TGCGCCAGCAGCTTGGGAGTGGAGACATATGGCTACACCTTC. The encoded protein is CASSLGVETYGYTF.